This T cell receptor beta chain derives from a study of response to subunit inactivated influenza vaccine. From the RT-PCR reads, TCRdb called clonotypes with MiXCR, one entry per CDR3 protein. The sample carries just under 550,000 distinct CDR3 sequences, roughly 23% recorded once. CDR3 length equals 14 residues. Germline assignment: CDR1 SGHRS and CDR2 YFSETQ. Trimming took off 3 bases at V and 8 bases at J, with 15 bases between the two ends. These data were also reused for a study on T cells expressing NK-cell markers. Per that study: What made the TCR beta cDNA was 5'RACE template switching with UMIs. Four donors showed these clonotypes also leading the CD3+CD56-NKG2C+ fraction.

Sequencing used CD4+ T cells sorted from PBMCs, obtained about 12 days after vaccination. This clonotype originated in a man aged 45 to 65 who received an inactivated influenza vaccine. This chain links TRBV5-1 with TRBJ2-1; D possibly corresponds to TRBD2 (6 bases). As DNA, the CDR3 is TGCGCCAGCAGCTCTGGCGGGGTCTTCGATGAGCAGTTCTTC. Amino acids: CASSSGGVFDEQFF.